The T cell receptor beta chain under discussion was sequenced for a study of T cells in localized non-small cell lung cancer. General study points: Median approximately 61 top-100 tumor clones were shared with paired adjacent lung.

The CDR3 loop spans 12 amino acids. J was trimmed by 16 bases and V by 6 bases; bases with no gene match: 10. Germline V gene lookup returns CDR1 MNHEY and CDR2 SVGAGI. Produced via immunoSEQ multiplex PCR; TCRdb's table is partial and in-frame only. The table lists about 25,000 clones, 90% to 95% of them singletons. On this clone itself: The antigen is undetermined.

The material sequenced was peripheral blood, taken before any cancer treatment. The TCR originated in a woman aged 40-75 years with stage I lung adenocarcinoma. The rearrangement links TRBV6-5 to TRBJ2-1; 9 bases are shared with TRBD2. CDR3 bases: TGTGCCAGCAGCCGAAGCGGGAGGCCGGCTTTCTTC. Translation: CASSRSGRPAFF.